The 7 T cell receptor beta chains listed next were all sequenced from one sample in a study of blood T cell repertoires in COVID-19. Repertoires were generated with immunoSEQ multiplex PCR, while TCRdb's copy carries only in-frame clones and drops some. The data show 150,000 to 200,000 clones, approximately 78% seen once. The material sequenced was peripheral blood. These receptors were obtained from a human donor in a cohort sampled during active COVID-19.

With respect to this clone: This sample includes further DNA sequences coding for the same CDR3. The V gene is TRBV5-6, the J gene TRBJ1-2; 7 bases align to TRBD1. The trim removed 0 bases at V and 4 bases at J, leaving 6 bases unmatched. The CDR3 has 15 residues. Germline CDR1 reads SGHDT; CDR2 reads YYEEEE. DNA of the CDR3: TGTGCCAGCAGCTTGGGTGGAGGGGGCGGCTATGGCTACACCTTC. Its protein product is CASSLGGGGGYGYTF.

The rearrangement uses TRBV10-3 and TRBJ2-7, with 11 bases matching TRBD1. The CDR3 has 13 residues. Germline CDR1 ENHRY, CDR2 SYGVKD. V gave up 9 bases and J gave up 5 bases; unmatched junction bases: 6. CDR3 in amino acids: CAISPGQGDEQYF. In DNA, the CDR3 is TGTGCCATTTCTCCGGGACAGGGGGACGAGCAGTACTTC.

The V and J genes are TRBV7-8 and TRBJ1-5, with D perhaps TRBD1 (5 bases). There are 14 residues in the CDR3. Per germline, CDR1 SGHVS and CDR2 FQNEAQ. V was shortened by 6 bases and J by 3 bases, with 12 bases between the two germline ends. The CDR3 sequence is CASSSDRFNQPQHF. The CDR3 region has the DNA TGTGCCAGCAGTTCAGACAGATTCAATCAGCCCCAGCATTTT.

The table lists this clone with a few counts. The chain carries TRBV30 and TRBJ2-3, with D possibly being TRBD2 (6 bases). The CDR3 covers 14 residues. Germline loops: CDR1 GTSNPN, CDR2 SVGIG (reference sequence). Trimming took off 5 bases at V and 2 bases at J, with 14 bases between the two ends. The CDR3 sequence: CAWGNGGFTDTQYF. In DNA, the CDR3 is TGTGCCTGGGGGAATGGGGGGTTCACAGATACGCAGTATTTT.

V is TRBV11-2 and J is TRBJ2-7, with TRBD2 matching 10 bases. J gave up 0 bases and V 6 bases, and 8 bases lay outside the gene matches. CDR1 is SGHAT and CDR2 is FQNNGV in the germline V gene. The CDR3 is made up of 16 amino acids. The CDR3: CASSSITSGTSYEQYF. CDR3 coding DNA: TGTGCCAGCAGTTCCATCACTAGCGGGACCTCCTACGAGCAGTACTTC.

This clone was detected once. The genes are TRBV7-2 and TRBJ2-1; 7 bases fit TRBD1. The CDR3 covers 14 residues. Trimming took 5 bases from V and 8 from J; bases not matched to a gene: 9. Germline loops: CDR1 SGHTA, CDR2 FQGNSA. The CDR3 nucleotides are TGTGCCAGCAGCAAGGGACAAGGGGGCCATGAGCAGTTCTTC. Translation gives CASSKGQGGHEQFF.

The genes are TRBV7-9 and TRBJ1-1; D is unclear. Trimming pared 3 bases from V and 5 bases from J, leaving 13 bases between. The CDR3 has 14 residues. Germline CDR1 SEHNR, CDR2 FQNEAQ (reference sequence). CDR3 residues: CASSFKGGETEAFF. DNA of the CDR3: TGTGCCAGCAGCTTTAAGGGCGGGGAAACTGAAGCTTTCTTT.